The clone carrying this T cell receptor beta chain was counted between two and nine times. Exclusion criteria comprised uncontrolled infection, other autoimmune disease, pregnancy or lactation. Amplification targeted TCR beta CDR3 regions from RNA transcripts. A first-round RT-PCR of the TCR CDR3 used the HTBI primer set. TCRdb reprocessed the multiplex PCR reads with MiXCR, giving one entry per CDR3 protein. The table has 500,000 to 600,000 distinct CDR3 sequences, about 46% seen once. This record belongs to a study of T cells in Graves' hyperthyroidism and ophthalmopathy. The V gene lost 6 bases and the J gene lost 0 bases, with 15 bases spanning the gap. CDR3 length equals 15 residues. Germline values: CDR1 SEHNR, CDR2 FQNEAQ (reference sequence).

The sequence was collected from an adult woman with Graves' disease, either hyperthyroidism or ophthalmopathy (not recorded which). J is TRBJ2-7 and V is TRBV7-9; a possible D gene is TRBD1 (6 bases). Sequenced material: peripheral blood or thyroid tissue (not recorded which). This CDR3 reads CASRRNRDISYEQYF. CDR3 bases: TGTGCCAGCAGAAGGAACCGGGACATCTCCTACGAGCAGTACTTC.